These 21 T cell receptor beta chains originate from one sample sequenced in a study of T cells in women clearing cervical HPV infection. The protocol was immunoSEQ multiplex PCR, while the TCRdb copy is restricted to in-frame clones and leaves out a portion. Here the sample table reports 25,000 to 35,000 clones. Specimen: blood buffy coat. These receptors were collected from a woman aged 18 to 75 with a cervical HPV16 infection that either progressed to CIN3+ or cleared (not recorded which).

In the case of this clone: The sequence runs out 3 residues before the end of the CDR3; the remainder is reconstructed from the germline J gene. The chain has TRBV15 and TRBJ2-5; D ambiguous. Germline CDR1 LNHNV, CDR2 YYDKDF (reference sequence). This CDR3 comprises 15 residues. V lost 4 bases and J 0 bases, leaving 12 bases between the germline ends. CDR3 region: CATSNLARNQETQYF. The part of the CDR3 DNA that was read is TGTGCCACCAGCAATTTGGCGCGGAACCAAGAGACC.

The DNA read from the CDR3 is TGTGCCAGCAGCCAAGCTAGCGGGGGAGACAAAAACATT. It encodes CASSQASGGDKNI. The entire CDR3 is CASSQASGGDKNIQYF. This chain links TRBV14 with TRBJ2-4, with 10 bases identical to TRBD2. The read terminates 3 residues before the CDR3 end, so the remaining end is supplied by the germline J gene. The CDR3 has 16 amino acids. Germline assignment: CDR1 SGHDN and CDR2 FVKESK. J lost 3 bases, V lost 1 base, and 3 bases had no gene match. Supplemented by reference TRBV14 and TRBJ2-4, the full variable domain reads EAGVTQFPSHSVIEKGQTVTLRCDPISGHDNLYWYRRVMGKEIKFLLHFVKESKQDESGMPNNRFLAERTGGTYSTLKVQPAELEDSGVYFCASSQASGGDKNIQYFGAGTRLSVL.

Points on this clone: The observed sequence ends 3 residues before the CDR3 terminus, with the missing tail filled in from the germline J gene. The chain has TRBV6-1 and TRBJ2-6; no firm D call. Deletions cut 7 bases from V and 0 bases from J, with 10 bases between. This CDR3 has 15 amino acids. Germline CDR1 reads MNHNS; CDR2 reads SASEGT. The sequenced CDR3 bases are TGTGCCAGCACTGACCGTCCCTCTGGGGCCAACGTC. Translated: CASTDRPSGANV. In full, the CDR3 reads CASTDRPSGANVLTF.

A word on this clone: The read terminates 3 residues ahead of where the CDR3 ends, so the germline J gene completes it. V gene TRBV5-1 combines with J gene TRBJ1-2, with D perhaps TRBD1 (6 bases). The CDR3 contains 14 residues. The V end was cut by 4 bases, the J end by 3 bases, with 13 bases between. Germline V gives CDR1 SGHRS, CDR2 YFSETQ. CDR3 DNA (partial): TGCGCCAGCAGCCCGGAGGGACATCACTATGGC. Translated: CASSPEGHHYG. The whole CDR3 protein is CASSPEGHHYGYTF.

Concerning this clone itself: The CDR3 end lies 3 residues beyond the end of the read and is filled in from the germline J gene. This chain uses TRBV19 with TRBJ1-2; 9 bases are a match to TRBD1. The junction had 5 bases not matched to a gene; V was cut back by 0 bases and J by 3 bases. Germline V gene data show CDR1 as LNHDA and CDR2 as SQIVND (reference sequence). This CDR3 is 16 amino acids long. The DNA read from the CDR3 is TGTGCCAGTAGTATAGATCCTTGGACAGGGGACTATGGC. Translated: CASSIDPWTGDYG. The full CDR3 reads CASSIDPWTGDYGYTF.

CDR3 loop: CAYKQGQNTEAFF. The sequenced CDR3 bases are TGTGCCTATAAACAGGGACAGAACACTGAA. The chain joins TRBV30 to TRBJ1-1; D might be TRBD1 (6 bases). The read comes to an end 3 residues before the CDR3 does, leaving the germline J gene to fill in the end. Trimming stripped 7 bases from V and 1 base from J, with 13 bases between. The CDR3 runs 13 residues. CDR1 is GTSNPN, CDR2 SVGIG, per germline (reference sequence).

Worth noting for this clone: The read ends 3 residues early relative to the CDR3; the germline J gene fills the gap. The chain joins TRBV30 to TRBJ2-3; TRBD2 matches 8 bases. The CDR3 length is 13 residues. Losses at the gene ends were 4 bases for V and 4 bases for J; bases not matched to a gene: 4. CDR1 and CDR2 from the germline V gene are GTSNPN and SVGIG (reference sequence). This chain's CDR3 is CAWMGLGPDTQYF. Partial CDR3 DNA: TGTGCCTGGATGGGACTAGGGCCAGATACG.

With respect to this clone: The sequenced fragment ends 3 residues before the CDR3 boundary, so the rest is inferred from the germline J gene. The rearrangement links TRBV7-2 to TRBJ2-7; D remains unclear. The CDR3 extends over 12 amino acids. Trimming cost V 4 bases and J 4 bases, with 8 bases left between them. The germline gives CDR1 SGHTA, CDR2 FQGNSA. This chain's CDR3 is CASSYNYYEQYF. CDR3 DNA, as far as it was read: TGTGCCAGCAGCTACAACTATTACGAG.

Concerning this clone itself: The read gets to within 3 residues of the CDR3 end, and the germline J gene fills in the rest. The gene calls are TRBV6-4 and TRBJ2-2; 7 nucleotides line up with TRBD2. Germline lookup yields CDR1 MRHNA and CDR2 SNTAGT. The CDR3 is 15 residues long. Trimming cost V 6 bases and J 7 bases; bases outside gene matches: 11. CDR3 DNA, as far as it was read: TGTGCCAGCAGCGAGACGGCGGGAGCGGGCGGGGAG. It codes for CASSETAGAGGE. In full, the CDR3 is CASSETAGAGGELFF.

A note on this clone: Sequencing ends 3 residues short of the CDR3 end; the germline J gene provides the rest. This sequence joins TRBV12-3 or TRBV12-4 and TRBJ1-4; D possibly corresponds to TRBD1 (6 bases). This CDR3 spans 16 amino acids. V was pared by 6 bases and J by 0 bases, with 14 bases between. The CDR3 protein is CASSDGQSTTNEKLFF. CDR3 bases read: TGTGCCAGCAGCGACGGACAGTCGACAACTAATGAAAAA.

Notes on this clone: The read ends 3 residues before the CDR3 terminus; that terminus is restored from the germline J gene. The rearrangement joins TRBV30 to TRBJ2-7, with 12 bases matching TRBD2. V shed 0 bases and J 0 bases; nucleotides not matched to a gene: 6. CDR3 length: 17 residues. In germline, CDR1 is GTSNPN, CDR2 SVGIG (reference sequence). The CDR3 reads CAWSVGGLAGTSYEQYF. The CDR3 DNA, read in part, is TGTGCCTGGAGTGTAGGAGGACTAGCGGGGACCTCCTACGAG.

A word on this clone: The read halts 3 residues ahead of the CDR3 end, with the missing end drawn from the germline J gene. The V call is TRBV5-1, the J call TRBJ1-1; tentatively, D is TRBD1 (6 bases). This CDR3 spans 15 amino acids. Trimming pared 2 bases from V and 5 bases from J, leaving 16 bases between. Germline V lookup: CDR1 SGHRS, CDR2 YFSETQ. Partial CDR3 DNA: TGCGCCAGCAGCTTTGGATCAGGGGTTGGAACTGAA. Its translation is CASSFGSGVGTE. The CDR3 in full is CASSFGSGVGTEAFF.

Concerning this clone itself: Read data end 3 residues before the CDR3 end; the end is taken from the germline J gene. The sample carries other DNA sequences with the same CDR3. The V call is TRBV2, the J call TRBJ2-3; 16 bases map to TRBD2. With V trimmed by 6 bases and J by 4 bases, 1 base remained unmatched. From germline, CDR1 is SNHLY and CDR2 FYNNEI. This CDR3 region has 15 residues. CDR3 sequence: CASSGTSGRADTQYF. Incomplete CDR3 DNA: TGTGCCAGCAGCGGGACTAGCGGGAGGGCAGATACG.

A word on this clone: The observed sequence ends 3 residues before the CDR3 terminus, with the missing tail filled in from the germline J gene. The chain recombines TRBV12-3 or TRBV12-4 with TRBJ1-1; TRBD1 might be the D (6 bases). This CDR3 region has 15 residues. V was pared by 6 bases and J by 1 base, with 15 bases between. The covered CDR3 bases are TGTGCCAGCAGACGCACGACAGGTACGAACACTGAA. Encoded protein: CASRRTTGTNTE. The entire CDR3 sequence reads CASRRTTGTNTEAFF.

A remark on this clone: The read ends 3 residues early relative to the CDR3; the germline J gene fills the gap. The genes are TRBV2 and TRBJ2-3, with a possible D match to TRBD1 (6 bases). Trimming shortened V by 1 base and J by 0 bases, and 11 bases separated the two germline ends. Looked up from germline, CDR1 is SNHLY and CDR2 is FYNNEI. The CDR3 extends over 16 amino acids. CDR3: CASSEGTDLSTDTQYF. CDR3 DNA, as far as it was read: TGTGCCAGCAGTGAAGGGACAGATCTTAGCACAGATACG.

A word on this clone: Read coverage stops 3 residues before the CDR3 terminus; the germline J gene supplies the remainder. This chain joins TRBV12-3 or TRBV12-4 and TRBJ2-1, with a weak D call TRBD1 (6 bases). There are 16 residues in the CDR3. V was pared by 1 base and J by 7 bases, with 17 bases between. The covered CDR3 bases are TGTGCCAGCAGTTTAGTGCTGGGGGCGCTGAGGAATGAG. Its protein is CASSLVLGALRNE. The CDR3 reads in full as CASSLVLGALRNEQFF.

Points on this clone: The CDR3 end is not reached by the read, which stops 3 residues before it; the germline J gene fills it in. The V and J genes are TRBV5-6 and TRBJ2-3, with D possibly being TRBD1 (6 bases). Per germline, CDR1 SGHDT and CDR2 YYEEEE. Deletions cut 3 bases from V and 0 bases from J, with 8 bases between. This CDR3 has 14 residues. The CDR3 bases that were read are TGTGCCAGCAGCTCTGGACAGAGCACAGATACG. This sequence encodes CASSSGQSTDT. In full, the CDR3 is CASSSGQSTDTQYF.

About this clone: The read halts 3 residues ahead of the CDR3 end, with the missing end drawn from the germline J gene. The J gene is TRBJ1-2, the V gene TRBV24-1, with 8 bases matching TRBD1. Trimming at V came to 4 bases and at J to 6 bases, leaving 6 bases not matched to a gene. CDR1 is KGHDR, CDR2 SFDVKD, per germline. The CDR3 loop spans 14 amino acids. CDR3 amino acids: CATSDPTGADGYTF. Incomplete CDR3 DNA: TGTGCCACCAGTGACCCGACAGGGGCCGATGGC.

As for this clone: The read falls 3 residues short of the CDR3 end, and the missing part is taken from the germline J gene. The rearrangement joins TRBV30 to TRBJ2-5; no firm D call. The V and J ends lost 4 bases and 1 base respectively, with 7 bases between them. The CDR3 extends over 12 amino acids. CDR1 and CDR2 (germline): GTSNPN, SVGIG (reference sequence). The CDR3 spells CAWTGFQETQYF. The sequenced part of the CDR3 DNA is TGTGCCTGGACGGGTTTCCAAGAGACC.

About this clone: The read comes to an end 3 residues before the CDR3 does, leaving the germline J gene to fill in the end. This chain links TRBV5-6 with TRBJ1-4; a possible D gene is TRBD1 (5 bases). CDR1 and CDR2 (germline): SGHDT, YYEEEE. The length of the CDR3 is 13 residues. The CDR3 DNA, read in part, is TGTGCCAGCAGCCCCCCAGACAGCCGAGCA. It translates to CASSPPDSRA. In full, the CDR3 reads CASSPPDSRALFF.

About this clone itself: Sequencing ends 3 residues short of the CDR3 end; the germline J gene provides the rest. The gene calls are TRBV15 and TRBJ2-7; TRBD2 aligns across 8 bases. Trimming at V came to 4 bases and at J to 5 bases, leaving 4 bases not matched to a gene. The CDR3 runs to 13 residues. Germline assignment: CDR1 LNHNV and CDR2 YYDKDF (reference sequence). The DNA read from the CDR3 is TGTGCCACCAGCAAAAGGCGGGGGGACGAG. Protein sequence: CATSKRRGDE. The full CDR3 is CATSKRRGDEQYF.